The TCR beta chain under discussion was sequenced for a study of cytomegalovirus exposure and HLA in healthy donors. A word on this clone: Its antigen is as yet unknown.

Regarding donors, all were healthy bone marrow donors. The study, taken as a whole, reports: It emerged from a later analysis that several of the most significant clusters appeared to be linked to common viral pathogens. The investigators catalogued 180 or so TCR beta chains as cytomegalovirus-associated. In a later analysis, DRB1 alleles had the most associated TCRs; HLA-C alleles the fewest.

The CDR3 covers 17 residues. After removal of 1 base from V and 7 bases from J, the junction contained 12 bases not matched to a gene. Germline V gene lookup returns CDR1 LNHNV and CDR2 YYDKDF (reference sequence). A multiplex PCR was run with 60 Vbeta primers and 13 Jbeta primers. TCRdb's copy holds only in-frame clones and misses some; the assay was immunoSEQ multiplex PCR. The table has about 110,000 clones, over 65% seen once. The receptor's source is a female donor in good health and CMV-seropositive. The chain has TRBV15 and TRBJ1-5; the match to TRBD1 covers 8 bases. The sequenced sample was PBMCs. CDR3 DNA sequence: TGTGCCACCAGCAGAGTCCTGTCACAGGGGGAGTGGCAGCCCCAGCATTTT. Its protein product is CATSRVLSQGEWQPQHF. Full variable domain (missing parts from reference TRBV15 and TRBJ1-5): DAMVIQNPRYQVTQFGKPVTLSCSQTLNHNVMYWYQQKSSQAPKLLFHYYDKDFNNEADTPDNFQSRRPNTSFCFLDIRSPGLGDTAMYLCATSRVLSQGEWQPQHFGDGTRLSIL.